The 20 T cell receptor beta chains reported below all come from one sample, sequenced in a study of graft-versus-host responses after intestinal transplantation (dated by TCRdb to the early 2020s). The sample's time point label, decoded: cells obtained before transplantation from donor or recipient. The antigens these receptors bind are not known. Library preparation employed the immunoSEQ multiplex PCR assay. The immuneACCESS repertoire file appears here via TCRdb, limited to in-frame rearrangements. These files lack a portion of the clones; in checked studies, under half of the deficit traces to unresolved V genes, and the cause of the others is not known. Recorded for this sample are fewer than 65,000 clones; approximately 88% of them occurred a single time. The ten most abundant clones make up 0.62% of the sample. The specimen comprised unstimulated CD4+ T cells sorted from spleen or lymph node cells, sampled before transplant. These receptors were taken from a human donor who was the organ donor for an intestinal transplant.

With respect to this clone: This specimen includes other DNA sequences encoding the same CDR3. The chain has TRBV5-1 and TRBJ2-3, with 10 bases identical to TRBD2. The CDR3 loop spans 16 amino acids. V lost 0 bases and J lost 0; bases outside the gene matches: 1. In germline, CDR1 is SGHRS, CDR2 YFSETQ. CDR3 residues: CASSLALAGSTDTQYF. Written as DNA, the CDR3 is TGCGCCAGCAGCTTGGCACTAGCGGGAAGCACAGATACGCAGTATTTT.

CDR3 DNA: TGCGCCAGCAGCCAAGGGGAGGTAACAGGGGCTGCTGAAGCTTTCTTT. Its translation is CASSQGEVTGAAEAFF. The J gene is TRBJ1-1, the V gene TRBV4-1; 7 nucleotides align to TRBD1. The CDR3 totals 16 residues. Germline CDR1 is MGHRA and CDR2 is YSYEKL. The V segment lost 1 base and the J segment 6 bases; nucleotides outside the gene matches: 11.

V is TRBV5-1 and J is TRBJ2-5; TRBD1 agrees at 7 bases. Germline CDR1 SGHRS, CDR2 YFSETQ. The CDR3 runs 15 residues. The V segment lost 4 bases and the J segment 5 bases; nucleotides outside the gene matches: 11. The CDR3 nucleotides read TGCGCCAGCAGCCTGGCCCCGACAGGGACGGAGACCCAGTACTTC. Translated: CASSLAPTGTETQYF.

This clone has only a few counts. In nucleotides, the CDR3 is TGCAGCGTTTTTCCCGCCGGGACAGGGGGCACTGAAGCTTTCTTT. This sequence encodes CSVFPAGTGGTEAFF. J is TRBJ1-1 and V is TRBV29-1; TRBD1 agrees at 11 bases. Germline CDR1 and CDR2: SQVTM and ANQGSEA. Trimming removed 5 bases from V and 4 bases from J; junction bases left unmatched: 9. This CDR3 has 15 residues. The variable domain in full, completed from reference TRBV29-1 and TRBJ1-1, reads SAVISQKPSRDICQRGTSLTIQCQVDSQVTMMFWYRQQPGQSLTLIATANQGSEATYESGFVIDKFPISRPNLTFSTLTVSNMSPEDSSIYLCSVFPAGTGGTEAFFGQGTRLTVV.

This clone has a single count. The chain carries TRBV11-2 and TRBJ2-1; D perhaps matches TRBD2 (6 bases). This CDR3 has 15 residues. V was pared by 2 bases and J by 7 bases, with 15 bases between. Germline values: CDR1 SGHAT, CDR2 FQNNGV. The CDR3 DNA reads as TGTGCCAGCAGCTTATTAAGGAGGAGGGAAAATGAGCAGTTCTTC. This encodes CASSLLRRRENEQFF.

CDR3 nucleotides: TGTGCCAGCAGCTTTTCGCGGGAAGTAGGGGTAGCCAAAAACATTCAGTACTTC. Residues: CASSFSREVGVAKNIQYF. The V and J genes are TRBV7-2 and TRBJ2-4; weak D call: TRBD2 (6 bases). Germline lookup yields CDR1 SGHTA and CDR2 FQGNSA. The CDR3 runs to 18 residues. V lost 3 bases and J lost 0, with 18 bases in between.

The chain uses TRBV5-1 and TRBJ2-1, with D perhaps matching TRBD2 (6 bases). CDR1 is SGHRS and CDR2 is YFSETQ in the germline V gene. The CDR3 loop spans 16 amino acids. V was shortened by 7 bases and J by 4 bases, with 21 bases between the two germline ends. The CDR3, as DNA: TGCGCCAGCCGAATCCGGGGAGGCGGGGATTACAATGAGCAGTTCTTC. Its translation is CASRIRGGGDYNEQFF.

This chain links TRBV28 with TRBJ1-1, with TRBD1 as a possible D gene (6 bases). The CDR3 totals 15 residues. The V gene lost 6 bases and the J gene lost 5 bases, with 19 bases spanning the gap. CDR1 is MDHEN and CDR2 is SYDVKM in the germline V gene. CDR3 loop: CASSITQGWRTEAFF. CDR3 nucleotides: TGTGCCAGCAGCATCACACAGGGTTGGAGGACTGAAGCTTTCTTT.

The rearrangement uses TRBV28 and TRBJ2-7, with 9 positions matching TRBD2. The CDR3 spans 12 residues. Germline-derived CDR1 and CDR2 are MDHEN and SYDVKM. The trim removed 4 bases at V and 5 bases at J, leaving 0 bases unmatched. In nucleotides, the CDR3 is TGTGCCAGCAGTTGGACTAGCGACGAGCAGTACTTC. It codes for CASSWTSDEQYF.

The J gene is TRBJ2-7, the V gene TRBV4-2; D not certain. Germline CDR1 and CDR2: LGHNA and YNFKEQ. There are 11 residues in the CDR3. V lost 1 base, J lost 7 bases, and 5 bases lay in between. CDR3: CASSQAEEQYF. The CDR3 region has the DNA TGTGCCAGCAGCCAAGCTGAGGAGCAGTACTTC.

The chain carries TRBV28 and TRBJ2-5; the D gene is possibly TRBD1 (6 bases). Trimming shortened V by 5 bases and J by 5 bases, and 12 bases separated the two germline ends. Germline CDR1 MDHEN, CDR2 SYDVKM. The CDR3 loop spans 13 amino acids. The DNA of the CDR3 is TGTGCCAGCAGTCTCAGGGGCGGGGAGACCCAGTACTTC. It encodes CASSLRGGETQYF.

This sequence joins TRBV5-8 and TRBJ2-5, with TRBD2 matching 8 bases. Germline loops: CDR1 SGHTS, CDR2 YDEGEE. This CDR3 has 16 amino acids. V lost 2 bases, J lost 4 bases, and 10 bases stayed unmatched. The CDR3 sequence: CASSLGRAGVGETQYF. The CDR3 DNA is TGTGCCAGCAGCTTAGGGAGAGCGGGAGTGGGAGAGACCCAGTACTTC. Filled out from reference TRBV5-8 and TRBJ2-5, the complete variable domain reads EAGVTQSPTHLIKTRGQQATLRCSPISGHTSVYWYQQALGLGLQFLLWYDEGEERNRGNFPPRFSGRQFPNYSSELNVNALELEDSALYLCASSLGRAGVGETQYFGPGTRLLVL.

The chain carries TRBV9 and TRBJ2-1; TRBD2 matches 12 bases. Germline trimming cut 4 bases from V and 5 bases from J; bases unmatched to any gene: 4. Germline loops: CDR1 SGDLS, CDR2 YYNGEE. This CDR3 is 15 amino acids long. CDR3 region: CASSPRTSGDNEQFF. The CDR3 DNA is TGTGCCAGCAGCCCCCGGACTAGCGGGGACAATGAGCAGTTCTTC.

Details on this clone: Germline and junction disagree at one end, which may indicate a read error. The chain combines TRBV4-2 with TRBJ2-1, with a tentative D call TRBD2 (5 bases). Looked up from germline, CDR1 is LGHNA and CDR2 is YNFKEQ. This CDR3 comprises 17 residues. The CDR3 is CASSQAEGRRNYDEQFF. The CDR3 DNA is TGTGCCAGCAGCCAAGCCGAGGGCCGCCGAAACTACGATGAGCAGTTCTTC.

J is TRBJ2-5 and V is TRBV11-3; possible D gene TRBD2, 5 bases. Deletions cut 3 bases from V and 1 base from J, with 6 bases between. Germline V lookup: CDR1 SGHNT, CDR2 YENEEA. This CDR3 region has 13 residues. The chain's CDR3 is CASSFAGQETQYF. CDR3 nucleotides: TGTGCCAGCAGCTTTGCGGGCCAAGAGACCCAGTACTTC.

The J gene is TRBJ1-2, the V gene TRBV7-9; 10 nucleotides line up with TRBD1. The CDR3 has 14 amino acids. Germline lookup yields CDR1 SEHNR and CDR2 FQNEAQ (reference sequence). V shed 4 bases and J 7 bases; nucleotides not matched to a gene: 6. The CDR3 DNA sequence: TGTGCCAGCAGCTCGACAGGGGGCGGGCGTGGCTACACCTTC. Protein product: CASSSTGGGRGYTF.

The CDR3 reads CASSQVAAGGGTATQYF. The CDR3 region has the DNA TGCGCCAGCAGCCAAGTGGCAGCGGGAGGGGGCACCGCGACCCAGTACTTC. The chain recombines TRBV4-3 with TRBJ2-5; 10 bases map to TRBD2. V was pared by 1 base and J by 7 bases, with 12 bases of the junction left unmatched. The CDR3 consists of 17 residues. From germline, CDR1 is LGHNA and CDR2 YSLEER.

V and J are TRBV6-5 and TRBJ2-3; 9 nucleotides match TRBD1. The CDR3 consists of 13 residues. With V trimmed by 8 bases and J by 3 bases, 3 bases remained unmatched. CDR1 and CDR2 (germline): MNHEY, SVGAGI. CDR3 DNA: TGTGCCAGCCGGGACAGGGTAACAGATACGCAGTATTTT. This gives the protein CASRDRVTDTQYF.

The chain recombines TRBV9 with TRBJ2-5; no firm D call. Trimming removed 0 bases from V and 5 bases from J, with 14 bases in between. The CDR3 runs 15 residues. CDR1 and CDR2 from the germline V gene are SGDLS and YYNGEE. CDR3 nucleotide sequence: TGTGCCAGCAGCGTAGCTATAACGCTCGGGGAGACCCAGTACTTC. Residues: CASSVAITLGETQYF.

The CDR3 sequence is CASSLEGGQGVGGYTF. Written as DNA, the CDR3 is TGCGCCAGCAGCTTGGAAGGGGGACAGGGGGTCGGAGGCTACACCTTC. The chain links TRBV5-1 to TRBJ1-2, with 11 bases that match TRBD1. The CDR3 contains 16 residues. The V gene end was trimmed by 0 bases and the J gene end by 8 bases; junction bases not matched to a gene: 9. CDR1 and CDR2 (germline): SGHRS, YFSETQ.